This is a list of T cell receptor beta chains from one sample in a study of cytomegalovirus exposure and HLA in healthy donors. Assay used: immunoSEQ multiplex PCR; TCRdb lists only in-frame clones, some missing. There are approximately 180,000 clones in the sample; 12% occur only once, and approximately 8.3% lies in the top ten. The sequenced sample was PBMCs. The receptor source for this set is a man in his fifties in good health and CMV-seropositive. CDR3s include the opening cysteine and the closing phenylalanine or tryptophan. A D gene is named only where the DNA matches it firmly. Part of the rows lack a size; the others show once, few, many or a class for expanded clones.

TGTGCCAGCAGCTTGACCAGCGACCGCTTAAGCTTC CASSLTSDRLSF TRBJ2-7 TRBV5-4 NA NA 12
TGTGCCAGCAGCTTAGCGGTAGCGGGGTCCTACAATGAGCAGTTCTTC CASSLAVAGSYNEQFF TRBJ2-1 TRBV11-2 TRBD2 NA 16
TGTGCCAGCAGCGTGGATCAGGTTGAAGCTTTCTTT CASSVDQVEAFF TRBJ1-1 TRBV9 NA NA 12
TGTGCCTGGAGTGTAAACGGACAGGCGTCTTTCTCTGGGGCCAACGTCCTGACTTTC CAWSVNGQASFSGANVLTF TRBJ2-6 TRBV30 TRBD1 few 19
TGTGCCAGCAGCTCTGGACTAGCAGGAGATACGCAGTATTTT CASSSGLAGDTQYF TRBJ2-3 TRBV13 TRBD2 NA 14
TGCGCCAGCAGTGAAGCACAGCGGGCCAGCGAGCAGTTCTTC CASSEAQRASEQFF TRBJ2-1 TRBV10-1 NA NA 14
TGTGCCAGCAGCTTCAGGGCTGGGACTGAAGCTTTCTTT CASSFRAGTEAFF TRBJ1-1 TRBV11-2 NA few 13
TGTGCCAGCAGCGTAGCTACAGGGGGCAGTTCACCCCTCCACTTT CASSVATGGSSPLHF TRBJ1-6 TRBV9 TRBD1 NA 15
TGTGCCAGCAGGTACACGGGAGGCAATCAGCCCCAGCATTTT CASRYTGGNQPQHF TRBJ1-5 TRBV27 NA NA 14
TGTGCCAGCTCACCATTGGACAGGAATTCACCCCTCCACTTT CASSPLDRNSPLHF TRBJ1-6 TRBV18 TRBD1 NA 14
TGCGCCAGCAGCCGGATTACTAGCGGGGGTACAGATACGCAGTATTTT CASSRITSGGTDTQYF TRBJ2-3 TRBV4-1 TRBD2 few 16
TGCGCCAGCAGCTTTACAGCGGGTGCCCAAGAGACCCAGTACTTC CASSFTAGAQETQYF TRBJ2-5 TRBV5-1 NA NA 15
TGCGCCAGCCAAGGGGGCACTGAAGCTTTCTTT CASQGGTEAFF TRBJ1-1 TRBV5-1 NA few 11
TGTGCCAGCAGTAACAAAACCGGGACTCGTGATGGCTACACCTTC CASSNKTGTRDGYTF TRBJ1-2 TRBV7-8 NA few 15
TGTGCCAGCAGCGTAAAGGCGGGCACTGAAGCTTTCTTT CASSVKAGTEAFF TRBJ1-1 TRBV9 NA NA 13
TGTGCCAGCACCCTAGGGGCAAGGAACACCGGGGAGCTGTTTTTT CASTLGARNTGELFF TRBJ2-2 TRBV6-5 NA few 15
TGTGCCAGCAGCTTACAGGGGGGGAACACTGAAGCTTTCTTT CASSLQGGNTEAFF TRBJ1-1 TRBV11-2 TRBD1 few 14
TGTGCCAGCAGTTGGGACTTCCCGAACACTGAAGCTTTCTTT CASSWDFPNTEAFF TRBJ1-1 TRBV6-1 NA few 14
TGTGCCAGCAGCTTAGATAGCGGGGGGGCCCTGGATACGCAGTATTTT CASSLDSGGALDTQYF TRBJ2-3 TRBV7-2 TRBD2 few 16
TGTGCCAGCAGTCCTGGCGGGGTCTCCTATAATTCACCCCTCCACTTT CASSPGGVSYNSPLHF TRBJ1-6 TRBV28 NA few 16
TGTGCCTGGTACAGGGACACAGATACGCAGTATTTT CAWYRDTDTQYF TRBJ2-3 TRBV30 NA few 12
TGTGCCAGCAGTGCAAGACAGGGTCCCGGAAACACCATATATTTT CASSARQGPGNTIYF TRBJ1-3 TRBV2 TRBD1 NA 15
TGTGCCAGCAGCTCTAGCGGGGGGGCCGATGAGCAGTTCTTC CASSSSGGADEQFF TRBJ2-1 TRBV13 TRBD2 few 14
TGTGCCAGCAGCTTATTTTCGGGGACTGGGGCCAACGTCCTGACTTTC CASSLFSGTGANVLTF TRBJ2-6 TRBV7-6 NA NA 16
TGTGCCAGCACTAGGGACAGCTTTGGAGATACGCAGTATTTT CASTRDSFGDTQYF TRBJ2-3 TRBV6-6 TRBD1 NA 14
TGTGCCACCAGCTCACAGGGGGCCTTTGTGGATGGCTACACCTTC CATSSQGAFVDGYTF TRBJ1-2 TRBV15 TRBD1 NA 15
TGTGCCAGCAGCCCGACATCTTTGACTAGCGGCGAGCAGTACTTC CASSPTSLTSGEQYF TRBJ2-7 TRBV7-2 TRBD2 NA 15
TGCGCCAGCAGCCAAGTCCCACTAGCGGGGGGGCCTAAAAACATTCAGTACTTC CASSQVPLAGGPKNIQYF TRBJ2-4 TRBV4-3 TRBD2 NA 18
TGTGCCAGCAGCAACAGGGGTAACTATGGCTACACCTTC CASSNRGNYGYTF TRBJ1-2 TRBV9 TRBD1 NA 13
TGTGCCAGCAGCAGCACAGGGGAGATCTATGGCTACACCTTC CASSSTGEIYGYTF TRBJ1-2 TRBV11-3 TRBD1 NA 14
TGTGCCAGCACCCCGACAGCAGGGCACAATGAGCAGTTCTTC CASTPTAGHNEQFF TRBJ2-1 TRBV5-6 NA few 14
TGCGCCAGCAGCTTAGGTTGGGGCAGAAAACAAGAGACCCAGTACTTC CASSLGWGRKQETQYF TRBJ2-5 TRBV5-1 NA NA 16
TGCGCCAGCAGCCATTCTGGGACTAGGGGGGAGACCCAGTACTTC CASSHSGTRGETQYF TRBJ2-5 TRBV4-1 TRBD2 NA 15
TGTGCCAGCAGCCAAGATGAAGGGGGCCCCCCCTACAATGAGCAGTTCTTC CASSQDEGGPPYNEQFF TRBJ2-1 TRBV4-2 TRBD1 few 17
TGTGCCTGGAGTAGGGGGGGCCCGAACACTGAAGCTTTCTTT CAWSRGGPNTEAFF TRBJ1-1 TRBV30 NA few 14
TGTGCCAGCAGCCTAGGGAGTATCGATAATGAAAAACTGTTTTTT CASSLGSIDNEKLFF TRBJ1-4 TRBV14 NA few 15
TGTGCCAGCACCATGACAGTGTTTTCTAGCACAGATACGCAGTATTTT CASTMTVFSSTDTQYF TRBJ2-3 TRBV5-5 NA few 16
TGTGCCAGCAGTTTATCTTGGACAGCCTATGGCTACACCTTC CASSLSWTAYGYTF TRBJ1-2 TRBV28 NA NA 14
TGTGCCAGCAGCGCGGACAGGGAAAGGCAGTACTTC CASSADRERQYF TRBJ2-7 TRBV11-3 TRBD1 few 12
TGTGCCAGCAGCATAGACAGTTACAATGAGCAGTTCTTC CASSIDSYNEQFF TRBJ2-1 TRBV7-8 NA NA 13
TGCGCCAGCAGCCTAAGAGGTGGGGAGACCCAGTACTTC CASSLRGGETQYF TRBJ2-5 TRBV4-3 NA few 13
TGTGCCAGCAGCGTAACCACGGGGGGGCTCAGCACCGGGGAGCTGTTTTTT CASSVTTGGLSTGELFF TRBJ2-2 TRBV9 TRBD2 once 17
TGTGCCACCGGGACAGGGAATGAAAAACTGTTTTTT CATGTGNEKLFF TRBJ1-4 TRBV10-3 TRBD1 few 12